Following are 18 T cell receptor beta chains from one sample sequenced in a study of OX40 agonist ivuxolimab in advanced cancers. Library creation used the immunoSEQ multiplex PCR assay. The clones in this table, taken by TCRdb from immuneACCESS, are in-frame only. Not every clone is retained; where verified, under half of the shortfall comes from an unresolved V gene, and the cause of the rest is unknown. The sample table lists 60,000 to 75,000 clones, around 83% of them with a count of one. The top ten clones comprise roughly 1.4% of the sample. Sequencing was performed on CD4+ or CD8+ T cells sorted from blood, taken in a trial of the OX40 agonist ivuxolimab. These receptors were taken from an adult with an advanced solid tumor such as melanoma, head and neck, liver or kidney cancer.

The chain links TRBV2 to TRBJ1-6; D is ambiguous. CDR1 is SNHLY and CDR2 is FYNNEI in the germline V gene. Trimming left V 10 bases short and J 6 bases short, with 13 bases between. CDR3 size: 13 residues. The CDR3 spells CANGEGRNSPLHF. The CDR3 nucleotides are TGTGCCAACGGGGAGGGTCGTAATTCACCCCTCCACTTT.

This chain links TRBV6-5 with TRBJ1-2, with D possibly TRBD1 on 6 matching bases. The CDR3 is 15 residues long. CDR1 is MNHEY, CDR2 SVGAGI, per germline. Deletions cut 4 bases from V and 4 bases from J, with 16 bases between. The CDR3 region is CASSSPGRGTYGYTF. In nucleotides, the CDR3 is TGTGCCAGCAGTTCACCGGGGAGGGGGACCTATGGCTACACCTTC.

This clone showed up just a few times. The chain couples TRBV2 to TRBJ1-6; D gene uncertain. The germline CDR1 and CDR2 sequences are SNHLY and FYNNEI. CDR3 length: 13 amino acids. For the CDR3, the DNA is TGTGCGATTGCGAGAGCCTATAATTCACCCCTCCACTTT. It codes for CAIARAYNSPLHF.

The chain joins TRBV19 to TRBJ1-5; TRBD1 agrees at 11 bases. Per germline, CDR1 LNHDA and CDR2 SQIVND (reference sequence). The V segment lost 5 bases and the J segment 4 bases; nucleotides outside the gene matches: 4. The CDR3 extends over 15 amino acids. The CDR3 loop reads CASSAGTGGNQPQHF. The CDR3 DNA reads as TGTGCCAGTAGTGCCGGGACAGGGGGTAATCAGCCCCAGCATTTT.

The chain employs TRBV7-9 and TRBJ1-3; no clear D. The CDR3 spans 12 residues. The V end was cut by 0 bases, the J end by 3 bases, with 0 bases between. Germline assignment: CDR1 SEHNR and CDR2 FQNEAQ (reference sequence). CDR3 loop: CASSLAGNTIYF. CDR3 bases: TGTGCCAGCAGCTTAGCTGGAAACACCATATATTTT.

This sequence joins TRBV21-1 and TRBJ1-2; TRBD1, the table's D call, was not compared with the DNA. TRBV21-1 is a recognized pseudogene. The CDR3 runs to 16 residues. The CDR3 sequence: CASSIGQGAWCYGYTF. The DNA for the CDR3 is TGTGCCAGCAGCATAGGGCAGGGGGCTTGGTGTTATGGCTACACCTTC.

This clone has only a few counts. The V gene is TRBV5-1, the J gene TRBJ1-2, with D uncertain. The V and J ends lost 4 bases and 8 bases respectively, with 21 bases between them. This CDR3 is built from 15 residues. Looked up from germline, CDR1 is SGHRS and CDR2 is YFSETQ. CDR3 amino acids: CASSPLDPPTGGYTF. CDR3 in DNA: TGCGCCAGCAGCCCGTTGGACCCGCCTACGGGCGGCTACACCTTC.

This chain links TRBV7-6 with TRBJ2-7, with 10 bases fitting TRBD1. Trimming removed 4 bases from V and 2 bases from J; junction bases left unmatched: 11. Germline loops: CDR1 SGHVS, CDR2 FNYEAQ. The CDR3 loop spans 17 amino acids. CDR3 DNA sequence: TGTGCCAGCAGCTCATACCGGGGAGGGACAGGGGCCTACGAGCAGTACTTC. It codes for CASSSYRGGTGAYEQYF.

The chain recombines TRBV5-1 with TRBJ1-2, with 9 nucleotides matching TRBD1. Trimming removed 0 bases from V and 4 bases from J; junction bases left unmatched: 1. The length of the CDR3 is 14 residues. Looked up from germline, CDR1 is SGHRS and CDR2 is YFSETQ. The CDR3 region has the DNA TGCGCCAGCAGCTTGGGACAGGGGGGCTATGGCTACACCTTC. It codes for CASSLGQGGYGYTF.

The chain combines TRBV7-2 with TRBJ1-5; D uncertain. Trimming left V 6 bases short and J 5 bases short, with 14 bases between. The V gene's germline CDR1 is SGHTA and CDR2 FQGNSA. The CDR3 consists of 14 residues. The DNA for the CDR3 is TGTGCCAGCAGTCGTAAGGGATTCGATCAGCCCCAGCATTTT. Amino acid sequence: CASSRKGFDQPQHF.

The table lists this clone with a few counts. V and J are TRBV7-9 and TRBJ1-3; D uncertain. CDR1 and CDR2 from the germline V gene are SEHNR and FQNEAQ (reference sequence). CDR3 length: 12 residues. V was pared by 11 bases and J by 0 bases, with 8 bases between. CDR3 residues: CAVGGSGNTIYF. Written as DNA, the CDR3 is TGTGCCGTGGGAGGCTCTGGAAACACCATATATTTT.

The chain recombines TRBV19 with TRBJ2-5; 10 positions agree with TRBD1. The V gene end was trimmed by 6 bases and the J gene end by 4 bases; junction bases not matched to a gene: 5. The CDR3 extends over 14 amino acids. From germline, CDR1 is LNHDA and CDR2 SQIVND (reference sequence). CDR3 residues: CASSRTGGRETQYF. As DNA, the CDR3 is TGTGCCAGTAGCAGGACAGGGGGTCGAGAGACCCAGTACTTC.

The genes are TRBV5-4 and TRBJ1-4, with a possible D match to TRBD1 (5 bases). From germline, CDR1 is SGHNT and CDR2 YYREEE (reference sequence). V lost 4 bases, J lost 6 bases, and 16 bases lay in between. The CDR3 is 15 amino acids. CDR3 protein: CASSPRAGFDEKLFF. CDR3 DNA: TGTGCCAGCAGCCCTCGTGCAGGGTTTGATGAAAAACTGTTTTTT.

This clone has only a few counts. The CDR3 sequence: CASSVEATGDQPQHF. CDR3 DNA: TGTGCCAGCAGCGTAGAAGCGACAGGGGATCAGCCCCAGCATTTT. The chain couples TRBV9 to TRBJ1-5, with 8 bases that match TRBD1. Germline V gene lookup returns CDR1 SGDLS and CDR2 YYNGEE. This CDR3 spans 15 amino acids. Losses at the gene ends were 0 bases for V and 5 bases for J; bases not matched to a gene: 4.

This rearrangement joins TRBV11-3 to TRBJ2-1; D is uncertain. Germline V lookup: CDR1 SGHNT, CDR2 YENEEA. The CDR3 runs to 12 residues. The V end lost 6 bases, the J end lost 5 bases, and 8 bases lay between the germline ends. DNA of the CDR3: TGTGCCAGCAGTGGGTTGAACAATGAGCAGTTCTTC. Protein: CASSGLNNEQFF.

This clone appeared once. The chain employs TRBV2 and TRBJ1-1, with D unclear. The CDR3 loop spans 16 amino acids. From germline, CDR1 is SNHLY and CDR2 FYNNEI. Trimming took 6 bases from V and 1 from J, leaving 18 bases between them. The CDR3 is CASRLTRVSWNTEAFF. As DNA, the CDR3 is TGTGCCAGCAGGCTGACAAGGGTGTCGTGGAACACTGAAGCTTTCTTT.

The CDR3 loop reads CASSPPAIGVQEQYF. The CDR3 DNA reads TGCGCCAGCAGCCCCCCCGCAATCGGTGTTCAGGAGCAGTACTTC. This chain joins TRBV5-1 and TRBJ2-7; D is unclear. The CDR3 spans 15 residues. Deletions cut 4 bases from V and 7 bases from J, with 21 bases between. CDR1 SGHRS and CDR2 YFSETQ come from the germline V gene. The variable domain in full, with the rest retrieved from reference TRBV5-1 and TRBJ2-7, is KAGVTQTPRYLIKTRGQQVTLSCSPISGHRSVSWYQQTPGQGLQFLFEYFSETQRNKGNFPGRFSGRQFSNSRSEMNVSTLELGDSALYLCASSPPAIGVQEQYFGPGTRLTVT.

V is TRBV6-1 and J is TRBJ2-2, with D possibly matching TRBD1 (6 bases). The CDR3 is made up of 16 amino acids. V lost 4 bases to trimming and J lost 1 base, with 13 bases between them. Germline values: CDR1 MNHNS, CDR2 SASEGT. The CDR3, as DNA: TGTGCCAGCAGTGCCCTACAGGGATGGAACACCGGGGAGCTGTTTTTT. Translated, it gives CASSALQGWNTGELFF.